These T cell receptor beta chains were read from a single sample in a study of T cell responses to AZD1222 COVID-19 vaccine. Libraries were prepared by immunoSEQ multiplex PCR; TCRdb keeps only in-frame clonotypes and omits some of them. The data contain 150,000 to 200,000 clones, less than 95% of them seen just once; the ten biggest clones take up less than 3%. This material consisted of peripheral blood, taken on day 0 of AZD1222 vaccination. All receptors derive from an adult in good health. Each CDR3 is given with its conserved first and last residue. Fields, in order: V gene, D gene, J gene, CDR3 protein, CDR3 DNA. D genes are given only for firm matches.

TRBV7-2	NA	TRBJ2-7	CASSLEAREAYEQYF	TGTGCCAGCAGCTTAGAGGCGAGGGAAGCCTACGAGCAGTACTTC
TRBV7-3	NA	TRBJ2-7	CASHIGFYEQYF	TGTGCCAGCCATATTGGGTTTTACGAGCAGTACTTC
TRBV29-1	NA	TRBJ1-3	CSVHSLMENTIYF	TGCAGCGTTCATTCCTTAATGGAGAACACCATATATTTT
TRBV7-8	NA	TRBJ1-2	CASSLAGGVKDYGYTF	TGTGCCAGCAGCCTGGCCGGGGGGGTGAAGGACTATGGCTACACCTTC
TRBV5-6	NA	TRBJ2-7	CASSLGKPGFEQYF	TGTGCCAGCAGCTTGGGCAAACCGGGCTTCGAGCAGTACTTC
TRBV23-1	NA	TRBJ2-3	CASSQLRGEGRDTTDTQYF	TGCGCCAGCAGTCAATTACGGGGGGAGGGGAGGGACACCACAGATACGCAGTATTTT
TRBV5-6	TRBD2	TRBJ2-2	CASKPAGANTGELFF	TGTGCCAGCAAGCCAGCGGGGGCTAACACCGGGGAGCTGTTTTTT
TRBV27	TRBD1	TRBJ1-5	CASSLYWDRGVQPQHF	TGTGCCAGCAGTTTATACTGGGACAGGGGTGTGCAGCCCCAGCATTTT
TRBV27	NA	TRBJ1-1	CASSFTGNTEAFF	TGTGCCAGCAGTTTCACGGGGAACACTGAAGCTTTCTTT
TRBV19	NA	TRBJ1-5	CASSISVSNQPQHF	TGTGCCAGTAGTATTTCGGTCAGCAATCAGCCCCAGCATTTT